The 5 T cell receptor beta chains in this list originate from one sample, sequenced in a study of yellow fever vaccine responses in identical twins. Each CDR3 protein gets one entry after TCRdb re-called the RT-PCR reads with MiXCR. The sample gives roughly 36,000 distinct CDR3 sequences, 45% to 65% of which show up once; roughly 4.3% is in the top ten. The sample consisted of T cells from blood (PBMCs), unsorted or a sorted subset (not recorded which), taken before or after yellow fever vaccination (not recorded which). The receptors here all came from a woman between 18 and 29 years old who received the yellow fever vaccine.

This clonotype has more than one count but fewer than ten. This chain links TRBV3-1 with TRBJ2-1; 7 nucleotides line up with TRBD2. Losses at the gene ends were 3 bases for V and 0 bases for J; bases not matched to a gene: 8. The CDR3 sequence is 17 residues long. The V gene's germline CDR1 is LGHDT and CDR2 YNNKEL (reference sequence). The CDR3 sequence: CASSHLGGRPSYNEQFF. The CDR3 nucleotides are TGTGCCAGCAGCCACTTGGGGGGGAGACCCTCCTACAATGAGCAGTTCTTC.

V gene TRBV4-2 combines with J gene TRBJ1-2; D gene ambiguous. This CDR3 has 14 amino acids. V dropped 1 base and J dropped 0 bases, with 6 bases sitting between them. The germline gives CDR1 LGHNA, CDR2 YNFKEQ. CDR3 sequence: CASSQAGTNYGYTF. CDR3 DNA: TGTGCCAGCAGCCAAGCGGGCACTAACTATGGCTACACCTTC.

The chain uses TRBV11-2 and TRBJ2-3, with D hard to call. The CDR3 is made up of 15 amino acids. V lost 0 bases and J 7 bases, leaving 14 bases between the germline ends. Germline V CDR1 and CDR2: SGHAT, FQNNGV. CDR3 region: CASSLDSYPRYTQYF. DNA of the CDR3: TGTGCCAGCAGCTTAGATTCTTACCCACGATATACGCAGTATTTT.

As DNA, the CDR3 is TGTGCCAGCAGCTTAAAATGGTGGGGTCGGAGCGAGCAGTACGTC. This codes for CASSLKWWGRSEQYV. The rearrangement uses TRBV7-3 and TRBJ2-7, with D uncertain. V lost 1 base and J 6 bases, leaving 16 bases between the germline ends. The CDR3 is 15 residues long. Germline lookup yields CDR1 SGHTA and CDR2 FQGTGA.

This clonotype was seen only a few times. This rearrangement joins TRBV29-1 to TRBJ1-1; D uncertain. From germline, CDR1 is SQVTM and CDR2 ANQGSEA. With 1 base removed from V and 1 base from J, the gap between germline ends came to 10 bases. The CDR3 runs 14 residues. The CDR3 bases are TGCAGCGTTGAAGGCCGGCCCTGGAACACTGAAGCTTTCTTT. It translates to CSVEGRPWNTEAFF.